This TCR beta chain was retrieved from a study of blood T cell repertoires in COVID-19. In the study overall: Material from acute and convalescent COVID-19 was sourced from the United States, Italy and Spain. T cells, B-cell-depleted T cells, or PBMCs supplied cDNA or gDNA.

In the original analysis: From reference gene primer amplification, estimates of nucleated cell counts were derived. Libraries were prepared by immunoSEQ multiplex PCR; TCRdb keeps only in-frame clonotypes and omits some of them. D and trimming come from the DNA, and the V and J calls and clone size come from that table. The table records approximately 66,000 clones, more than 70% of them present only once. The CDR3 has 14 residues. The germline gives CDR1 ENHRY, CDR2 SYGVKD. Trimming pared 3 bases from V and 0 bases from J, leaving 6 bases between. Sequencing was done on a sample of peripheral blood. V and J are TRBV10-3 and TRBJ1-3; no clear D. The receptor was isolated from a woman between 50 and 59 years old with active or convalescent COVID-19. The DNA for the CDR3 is TGTGCCATCAGTGAAGTAGTCTCTGGAAACACCATATATTTT. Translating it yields CAISEVVSGNTIYF.